This TCR beta chain is drawn from a study of shared clonotypes between healthy human individuals. Measured with immunoSEQ multiplex PCR; TCRdb has only the in-frame clones, and not every one. The table shows about 500,000 clones, with 77% occurring only once. V was cut by 0 bases and J by 4 bases, with 12 bases left in between. This CDR3 region has 15 residues. CDR1 and CDR2 from the germline V gene are MNHNS and SASEGT. The sample was PBMCs. This chain uses TRBV6-1 with TRBJ1-2; D is possibly TRBD1 (5 bases). This clonotype was sampled from a woman in her forties in good health. Some clones in this sample may be carry-over from other donors' samples. CDR3 in DNA: TGTGCCAGCAGTGAAGCGTGGCAGGGTGGCTATGGCTACACCTTC. Protein: CASSEAWQGGYGYTF.